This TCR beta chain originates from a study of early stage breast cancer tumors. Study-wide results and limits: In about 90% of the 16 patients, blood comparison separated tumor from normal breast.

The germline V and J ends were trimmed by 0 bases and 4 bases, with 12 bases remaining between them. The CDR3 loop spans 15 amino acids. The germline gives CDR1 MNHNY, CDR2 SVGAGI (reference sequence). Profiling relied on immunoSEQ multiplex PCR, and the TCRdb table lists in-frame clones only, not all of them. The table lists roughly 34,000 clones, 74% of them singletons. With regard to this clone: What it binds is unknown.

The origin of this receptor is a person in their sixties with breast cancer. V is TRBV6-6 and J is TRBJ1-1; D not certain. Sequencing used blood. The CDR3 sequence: CASSYSRDRGTEAFF. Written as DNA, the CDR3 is TGTGCCAGCAGTTACTCCCGGGATCGGGGCACTGAAGCTTTCTTT.